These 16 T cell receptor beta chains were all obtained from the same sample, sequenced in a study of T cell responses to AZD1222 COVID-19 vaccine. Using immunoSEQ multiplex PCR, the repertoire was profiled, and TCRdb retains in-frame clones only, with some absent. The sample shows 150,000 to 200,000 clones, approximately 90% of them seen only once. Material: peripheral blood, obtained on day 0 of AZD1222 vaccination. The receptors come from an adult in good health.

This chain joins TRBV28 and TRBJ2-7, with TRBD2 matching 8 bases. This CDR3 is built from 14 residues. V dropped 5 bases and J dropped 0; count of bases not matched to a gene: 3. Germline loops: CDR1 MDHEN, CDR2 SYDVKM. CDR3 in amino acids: CASSIAGRSYEQYF. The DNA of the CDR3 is TGTGCCAGCAGTATAGCGGGGCGCTCCTACGAGCAGTACTTC. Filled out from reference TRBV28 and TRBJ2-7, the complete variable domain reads DVKVTQSSRYLVKRTGEKVFLECVQDMDHENMFWYRQDPGLGLRLIYFSYDVKMKEKGDIPEGYSVSREKKERFSLILESASTNQTSMYLCASSIAGRSYEQYFGPGTRLTVT.

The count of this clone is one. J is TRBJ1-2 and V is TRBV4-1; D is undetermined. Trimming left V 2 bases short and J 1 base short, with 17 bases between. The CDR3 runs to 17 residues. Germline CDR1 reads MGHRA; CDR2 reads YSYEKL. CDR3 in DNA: TGCGCCAGCAGCCAACCAGTCCTTAGAGCACTTAACTATGGCTACACCTTC. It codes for CASSQPVLRALNYGYTF.

The CDR3 coding sequence is TGTGCCAGCAGCTTAGATGGGAGGGGCGGACTGAACACTGAAGCTTTCTTT. Translating it yields CASSLDGRGGLNTEAFF. The rearrangement links TRBV11-3 to TRBJ1-1; D possibly corresponds to TRBD1 (5 bases). Germline CDR1 SGHNT, CDR2 YENEEA. The germline V and J ends were trimmed by 0 bases and 0 bases, with 14 bases remaining between them. This CDR3 region has 17 residues.

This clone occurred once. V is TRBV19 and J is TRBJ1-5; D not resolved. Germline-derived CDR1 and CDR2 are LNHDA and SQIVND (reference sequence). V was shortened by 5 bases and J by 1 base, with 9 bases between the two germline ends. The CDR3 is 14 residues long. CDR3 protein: CASSWGESNQPQHF. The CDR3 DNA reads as TGTGCCAGTAGTTGGGGAGAGAGCAATCAGCCCCAGCATTTT.

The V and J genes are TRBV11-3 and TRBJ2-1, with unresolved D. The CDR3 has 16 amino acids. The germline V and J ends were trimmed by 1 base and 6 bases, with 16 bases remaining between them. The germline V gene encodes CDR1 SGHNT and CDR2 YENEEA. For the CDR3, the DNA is TGTGCCAGCAGCTTAGTCGGAACCGCTCCCCTCAATGAGCAGTTCTTC. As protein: CASSLVGTAPLNEQFF.

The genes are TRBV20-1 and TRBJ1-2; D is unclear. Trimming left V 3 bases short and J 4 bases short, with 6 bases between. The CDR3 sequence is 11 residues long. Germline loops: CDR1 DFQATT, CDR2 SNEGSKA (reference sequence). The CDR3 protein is CSASVGYGYTF. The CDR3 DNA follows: TGCAGTGCTAGTGTAGGCTATGGCTACACCTTC.

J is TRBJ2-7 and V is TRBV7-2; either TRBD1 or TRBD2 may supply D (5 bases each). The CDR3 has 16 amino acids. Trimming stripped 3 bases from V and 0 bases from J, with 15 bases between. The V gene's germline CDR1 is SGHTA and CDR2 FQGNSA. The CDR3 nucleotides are TGTGCCAGCAGCTTCGCAGCCGGGGCCCTCTCCTACGAGCAGTACTTC. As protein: CASSFAAGALSYEQYF.

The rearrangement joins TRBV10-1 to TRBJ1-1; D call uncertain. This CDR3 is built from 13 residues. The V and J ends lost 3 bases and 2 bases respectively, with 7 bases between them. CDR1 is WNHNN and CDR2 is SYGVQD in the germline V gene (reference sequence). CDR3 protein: CASSDELNTEAFF. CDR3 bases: TGCGCCAGCAGTGATGAACTAAACACTGAAGCTTTCTTT.

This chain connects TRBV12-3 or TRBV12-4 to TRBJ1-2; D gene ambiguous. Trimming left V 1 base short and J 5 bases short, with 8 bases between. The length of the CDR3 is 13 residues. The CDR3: CASSLGLQYGYTF. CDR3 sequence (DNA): TGTGCCAGCAGTTTAGGACTTCAGTATGGCTACACCTTC.

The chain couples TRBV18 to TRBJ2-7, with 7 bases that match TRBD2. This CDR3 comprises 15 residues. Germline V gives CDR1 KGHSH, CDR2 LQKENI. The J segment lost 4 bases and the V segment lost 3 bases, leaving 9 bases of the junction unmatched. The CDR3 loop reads CASSPKFPAGYEQYF. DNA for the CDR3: TGTGCCAGCTCACCGAAGTTTCCAGCGGGATACGAGCAGTACTTC.

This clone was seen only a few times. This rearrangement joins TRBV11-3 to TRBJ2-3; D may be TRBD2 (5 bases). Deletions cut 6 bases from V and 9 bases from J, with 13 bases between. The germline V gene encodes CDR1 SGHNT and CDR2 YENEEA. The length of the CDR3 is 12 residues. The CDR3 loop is CASRGLMGTQYF. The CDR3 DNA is TGTGCCAGCAGAGGACTGATGGGCACGCAGTATTTT. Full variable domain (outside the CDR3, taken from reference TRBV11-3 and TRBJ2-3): EAGVVQSPRYKIIEKKQPVAFWCNPISGHNTLYWYLQNLGQGPELLIRYENEEAVDDSQLPKDRFSAERLKGVDSTLKIQPAELGDSAVYLCASRGLMGTQYFGPGTRLTVL.

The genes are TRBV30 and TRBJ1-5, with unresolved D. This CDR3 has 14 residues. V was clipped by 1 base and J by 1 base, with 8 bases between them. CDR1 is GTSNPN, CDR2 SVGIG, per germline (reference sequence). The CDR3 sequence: CAWSAGKSNQPQHF. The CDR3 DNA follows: TGTGCCTGGAGTGCGGGTAAGAGCAATCAGCCCCAGCATTTT. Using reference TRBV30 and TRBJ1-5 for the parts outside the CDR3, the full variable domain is SQTIHQWPATLVQPVGSPLSLECTVEGTSNPNLYWYRQAAGRGLQLLFYSVGIGQISSEVPQNLSASRPQDRQFILSSKKLLLSDSGFYLCAWSAGKSNQPQHFGDGTRLSIL.

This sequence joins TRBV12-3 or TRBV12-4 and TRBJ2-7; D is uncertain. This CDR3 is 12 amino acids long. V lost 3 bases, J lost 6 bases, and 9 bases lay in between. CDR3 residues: CASSFRRREQYF. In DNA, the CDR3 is TGTGCCAGCAGTTTTCGAAGGCGCGAGCAGTACTTC.

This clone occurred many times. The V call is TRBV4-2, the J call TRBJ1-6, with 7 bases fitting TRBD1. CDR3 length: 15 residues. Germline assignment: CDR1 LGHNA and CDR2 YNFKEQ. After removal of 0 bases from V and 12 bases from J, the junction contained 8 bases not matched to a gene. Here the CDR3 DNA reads TGTGCCAGCAGCCAAGACCAAACAGGGGCAAGACCCCTCCACTTT. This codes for CASSQDQTGARPLHF.

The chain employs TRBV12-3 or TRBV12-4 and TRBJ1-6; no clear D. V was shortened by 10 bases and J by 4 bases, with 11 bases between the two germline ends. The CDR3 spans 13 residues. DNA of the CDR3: TGTGCCACCAGGCCTATGTATAATTCACCCCTCCACTTT. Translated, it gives CATRPMYNSPLHF.

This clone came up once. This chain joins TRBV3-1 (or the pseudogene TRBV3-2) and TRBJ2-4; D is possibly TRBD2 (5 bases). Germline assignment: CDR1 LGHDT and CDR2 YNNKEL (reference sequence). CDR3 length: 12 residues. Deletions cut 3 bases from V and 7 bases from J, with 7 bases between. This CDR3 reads CASSQGGNIQYF. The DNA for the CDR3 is TGTGCCAGCAGCCAGGGCGGGAACATTCAGTACTTC.